This T cell receptor (beta chain) was obtained from a study of technical replicates of blood from a handful of donors. V lost 0 bases to trimming and J lost 9 bases, with 7 bases between them. CDR1 and CDR2 from the germline V gene are SGHRS and YFSETQ. The CDR3 is made up of 12 amino acids. Sequenced by immunoSEQ multiplex PCR; TCRdb stores in-frame clones only, minus some. The sample has tens of thousands of clones; 94% are singletons. V gene TRBV5-1 combines with J gene TRBJ2-1; D is possibly TRBD1 (6 bases). The source material was T cells isolated from PBMCs. The receptor's source is a human donor in good health. Written as DNA, the CDR3 is TGCGCCAGCAGCTTGGGGGGGCTTGAGCAGTTCTTC. This encodes CASSLGGLEQFF.